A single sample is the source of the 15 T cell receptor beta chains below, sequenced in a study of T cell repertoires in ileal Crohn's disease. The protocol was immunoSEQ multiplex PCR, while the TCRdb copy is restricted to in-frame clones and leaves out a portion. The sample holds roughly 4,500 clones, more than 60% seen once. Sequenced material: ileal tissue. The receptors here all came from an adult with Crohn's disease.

The CDR3 protein is CASSLDFRETQYF. The DNA for the CDR3 is TGTGCCAGCAGCTTAGATTTCAGAGAGACCCAGTACTTC. The V and J genes are TRBV7-2 and TRBJ2-5; D call uncertain. The germline V and J ends were trimmed by 1 base and 4 bases, with 7 bases remaining between them. The CDR3 loop spans 13 amino acids. Per the germline V gene, CDR1 is SGHTA and CDR2 is FQGNSA.

Here the CDR3 DNA reads TGTGCCAGCAGCCCAGGGCCAATCGGGGGAGGGGGTGACAATGAGCAGTTCTTC. This gives the protein CASSPGPIGGGGDNEQFF. The rearrangement links TRBV7-2 to TRBJ2-1; tentatively, D is TRBD2 (7 bases). Between the trimmed V and J ends, which lost 5 bases and 5 bases, there was a span of 25 bases. The CDR3 runs 18 residues. From germline, CDR1 is SGHTA and CDR2 FQGNSA.

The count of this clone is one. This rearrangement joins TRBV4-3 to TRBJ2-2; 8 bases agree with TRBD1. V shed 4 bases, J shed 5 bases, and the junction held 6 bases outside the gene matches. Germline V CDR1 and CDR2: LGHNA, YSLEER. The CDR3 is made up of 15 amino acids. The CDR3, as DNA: TGCGCCAGCAGCCCGGGGACAGGTGGGACCGGGGAGCTGTTTTTT. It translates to CASSPGTGGTGELFF.

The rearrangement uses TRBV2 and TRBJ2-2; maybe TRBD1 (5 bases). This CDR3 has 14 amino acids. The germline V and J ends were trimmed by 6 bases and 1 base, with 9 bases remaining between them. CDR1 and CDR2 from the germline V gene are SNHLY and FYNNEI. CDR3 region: CASSRDRNTGELFF. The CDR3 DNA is TGTGCCAGCAGCCGCGACAGGAACACCGGGGAGCTGTTTTTT.

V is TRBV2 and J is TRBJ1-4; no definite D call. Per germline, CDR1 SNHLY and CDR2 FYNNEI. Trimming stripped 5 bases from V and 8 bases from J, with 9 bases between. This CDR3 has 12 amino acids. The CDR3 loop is CASSQLGEKLFF. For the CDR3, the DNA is TGTGCCAGCAGTCAGCTCGGGGAAAAACTGTTTTTT.

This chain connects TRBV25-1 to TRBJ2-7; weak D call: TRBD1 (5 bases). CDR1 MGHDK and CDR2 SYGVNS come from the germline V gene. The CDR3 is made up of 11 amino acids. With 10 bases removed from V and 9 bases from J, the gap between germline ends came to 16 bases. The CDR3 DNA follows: TGTGCCACCAGGGTCTCGGGTGTGCAGTACTTC. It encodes CATRVSGVQYF.

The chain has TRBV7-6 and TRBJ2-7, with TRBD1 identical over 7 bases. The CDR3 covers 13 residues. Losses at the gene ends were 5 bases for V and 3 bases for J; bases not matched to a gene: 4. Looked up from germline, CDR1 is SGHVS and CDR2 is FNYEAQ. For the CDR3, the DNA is TGTGCCAGCAGCAGGGACAGCTTCTACGAGCAGTACTTC. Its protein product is CASSRDSFYEQYF.

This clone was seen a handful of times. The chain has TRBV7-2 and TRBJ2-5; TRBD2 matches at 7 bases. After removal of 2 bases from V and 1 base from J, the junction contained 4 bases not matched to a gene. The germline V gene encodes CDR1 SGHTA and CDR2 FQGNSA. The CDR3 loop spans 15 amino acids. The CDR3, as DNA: TGTGCCAGCAGCTTACTCCCGGGGGGCCAAGAGACCCAGTACTTC. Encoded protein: CASSLLPGGQETQYF. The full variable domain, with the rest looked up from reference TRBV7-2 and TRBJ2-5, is GAGVSQSPSNKVTEKGKDVELRCDPISGHTALYWYRQSLGQGLEFLIYFQGNSAPDKSGLPSDRFSAERTGGSVSTLTIQRTQQEDSAVYLCASSLLPGGQETQYFGPGTRLLVL.

CDR3 residues: CASSGPGADTQYF. The CDR3 DNA reads TGTGCCAGCAGTGGGCCGGGGGCAGATACGCAGTATTTT. The V gene is TRBV6-4, the J gene TRBJ2-3; tentatively, D is TRBD2 (6 bases). Trimming removed 4 bases from V and 4 bases from J, with 9 bases in between. The CDR3 has 13 amino acids. The V gene's germline CDR1 is MRHNA and CDR2 SNTAGT.

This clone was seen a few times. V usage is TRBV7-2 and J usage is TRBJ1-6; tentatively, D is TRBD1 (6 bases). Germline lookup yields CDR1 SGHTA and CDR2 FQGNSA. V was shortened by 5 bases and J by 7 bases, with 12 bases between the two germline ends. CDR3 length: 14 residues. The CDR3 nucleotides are TGTGCCAGCAGCGTAGGGACACCCAATTCACCCCTCCACTTT. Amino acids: CASSVGTPNSPLHF.

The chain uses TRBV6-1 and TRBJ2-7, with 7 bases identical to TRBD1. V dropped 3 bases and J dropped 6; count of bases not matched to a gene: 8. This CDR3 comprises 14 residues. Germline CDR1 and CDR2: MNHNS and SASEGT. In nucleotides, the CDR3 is TGTGCCAGCAGTGAGATTAGACAGGGTACCGAGCAGTACTTC. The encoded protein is CASSEIRQGTEQYF.

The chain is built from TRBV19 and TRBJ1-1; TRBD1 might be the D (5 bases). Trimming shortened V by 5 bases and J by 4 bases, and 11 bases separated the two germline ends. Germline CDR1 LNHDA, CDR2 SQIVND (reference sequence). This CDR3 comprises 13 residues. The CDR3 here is CASSATRGTEAFF. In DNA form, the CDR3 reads TGTGCCAGTAGTGCCACAAGGGGCACTGAAGCTTTCTTT. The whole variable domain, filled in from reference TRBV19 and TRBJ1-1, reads DGGITQSPKYLFRKEGQNVTLSCEQNLNHDAMYWYRQDPGQGLRLIYYSQIVNDFQKGDIAEGYSVSREKKESFPLTVTSAQKNPTAFYLCASSATRGTEAFFGQGTRLTVV.

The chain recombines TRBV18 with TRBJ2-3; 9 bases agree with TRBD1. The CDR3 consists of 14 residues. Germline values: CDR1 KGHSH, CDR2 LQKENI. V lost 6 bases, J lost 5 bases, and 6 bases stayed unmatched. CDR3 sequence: CASSPGTGRDTQYF. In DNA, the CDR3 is TGTGCCAGCTCTCCCGGGACAGGGCGAGATACGCAGTATTTT.

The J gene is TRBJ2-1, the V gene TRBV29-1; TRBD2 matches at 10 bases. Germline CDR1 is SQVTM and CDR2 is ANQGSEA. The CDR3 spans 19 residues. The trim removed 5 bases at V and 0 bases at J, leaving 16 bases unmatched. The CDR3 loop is CSVLAYLAGASFSYNEQFF. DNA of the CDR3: TGCAGCGTTCTAGCCTACCTAGCGGGAGCCTCCTTCTCCTACAATGAGCAGTTCTTC.

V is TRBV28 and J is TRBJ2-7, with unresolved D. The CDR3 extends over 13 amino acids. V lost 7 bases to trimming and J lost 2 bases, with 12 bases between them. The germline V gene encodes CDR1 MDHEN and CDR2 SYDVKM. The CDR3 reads CASISSTAYEQYF. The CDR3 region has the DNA TGTGCCAGCATCTCGAGTACAGCCTACGAGCAGTACTTC.